Only one count was recorded for the clone carrying this T cell receptor beta chain. This sample is drawn from a study of blood T cell repertoires in COVID-19. On the study more broadly: PBMCs, B-cell-depleted T cells, or T cells provided the cDNA or gDNA that made up the material.

The CDR3 is made up of 13 amino acids. J was trimmed by 1 base and V by 6 bases; bases with no gene match: 1. From germline, CDR1 is SGHVS and CDR2 FQNEAQ. The protocol was immunoSEQ multiplex PCR, while the TCRdb copy is restricted to in-frame clones and leaves out a portion. This table has roughly 200,000 clones, 85% appearing once. The rearrangement joins TRBV7-8 to TRBJ2-7; 9 nucleotides match TRBD1. The sequenced sample consisted of PBMCs or T cells enriched from blood (not recorded which). The TCR comes from a man between 40 and 49 years old who had recovered from COVID-19. In DNA, the CDR3 is TGTGCCAGCAGGGACAGGGGATCCTACGAGCAGTACTTC. As protein: CASRDRGSYEQYF. The variable domain in full, with the rest retrieved from reference TRBV7-8 and TRBJ2-7, is GAGVSQSPRYKVAKRGQDVALRCDPISGHVSLFWYQQALGQGPEFLTYFQNEAQLDKSGLPSDRFFAERPEGSVSTLKIQRTQQEDSAVYLCASRDRGSYEQYFGPGTRLTVT.